Sequencing of this T cell receptor beta chain was carried out in a study of vaccination and CD4 T cells after COVID-19. Across the study: Sampling that followed vaccination took place a median approximately 72 days after dose two, within a range of 14 to 241.

Germline V gene lookup returns CDR1 SGHVS and CDR2 FQNEAQ. Between the trimmed V and J ends, which lost 6 bases and 0 bases, there was a span of 9 bases. This CDR3 is 14 amino acids long. As concerns this clonotype: Its specificity is not known.

Cultured CD4+ T-cell DNA underwent Oncomine TCR Beta short-read sequencing. The genomic DNA was obtained from cultured CD4+ T cells by extraction with the QIAamp micro DNA kit. MiXCR, run by TCRdb on the PCR reads, gives a single entry per CDR3 protein. The sample lists about 11,000 distinct CDR3 sequences; almost 30% were seen once. Treatment given: approximately nine-day PBMC culture with coronavirus spike peptide pools or control peptides (ViraFEST assay). Those CD4+ T cells from the unexposed donor predate the COVID-19 pandemic (2011-2018). Sequencing was carried out using CD4+ T cells from blood, cultured in vitro. The chain has TRBV7-8 and TRBJ2-1; perhaps TRBD2 as D (6 bases). This clonotype was obtained from a human donor in good health. CDR3 DNA: TGTGCCAGCAGGGGGGGAGGCTCCTACAATGAGCAGTTCTTC. Translating gives CASRGGGSYNEQFF.